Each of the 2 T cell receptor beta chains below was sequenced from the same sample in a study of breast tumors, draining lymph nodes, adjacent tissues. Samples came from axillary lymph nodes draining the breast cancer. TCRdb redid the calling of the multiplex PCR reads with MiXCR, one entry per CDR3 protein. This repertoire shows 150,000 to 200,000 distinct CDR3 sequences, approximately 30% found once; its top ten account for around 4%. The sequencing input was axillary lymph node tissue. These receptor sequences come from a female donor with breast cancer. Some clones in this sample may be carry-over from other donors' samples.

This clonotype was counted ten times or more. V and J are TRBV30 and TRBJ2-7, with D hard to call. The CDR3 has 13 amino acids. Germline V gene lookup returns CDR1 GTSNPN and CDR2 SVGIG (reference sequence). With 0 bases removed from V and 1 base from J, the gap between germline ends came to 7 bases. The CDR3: CAWSVDVSYEQYF. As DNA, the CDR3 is TGTGCCTGGAGTGTAGACGTATCCTACGAGCAGTACTTC.

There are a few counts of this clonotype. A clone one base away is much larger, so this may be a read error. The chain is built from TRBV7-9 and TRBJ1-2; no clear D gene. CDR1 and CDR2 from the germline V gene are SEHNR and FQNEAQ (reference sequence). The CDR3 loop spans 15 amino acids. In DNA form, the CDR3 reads TGTGCCAGCAGCTCTCAATTGACGCCTTCAAAAGGCTACTCCTTC. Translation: CASSSQLTPSKGYSF.